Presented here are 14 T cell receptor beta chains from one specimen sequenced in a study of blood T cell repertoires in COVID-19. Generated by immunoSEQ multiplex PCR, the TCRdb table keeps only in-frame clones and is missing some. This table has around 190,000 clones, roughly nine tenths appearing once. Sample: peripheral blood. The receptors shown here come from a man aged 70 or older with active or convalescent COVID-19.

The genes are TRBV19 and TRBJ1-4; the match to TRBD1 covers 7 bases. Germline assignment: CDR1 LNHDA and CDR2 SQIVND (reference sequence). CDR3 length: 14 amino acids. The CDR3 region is CAVAPQGVNEKLFF. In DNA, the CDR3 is TGTGCAGTAGCACCCCAGGGGGTTAATGAAAAACTGTTTTTT.

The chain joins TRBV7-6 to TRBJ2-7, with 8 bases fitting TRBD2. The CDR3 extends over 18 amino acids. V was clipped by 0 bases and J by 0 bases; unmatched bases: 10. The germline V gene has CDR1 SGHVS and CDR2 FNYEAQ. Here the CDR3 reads CASSLAPQAGASSYEQYF. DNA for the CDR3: TGTGCCAGCAGCTTAGCGCCGCAAGCGGGGGCGAGCTCCTACGAGCAGTACTTC.

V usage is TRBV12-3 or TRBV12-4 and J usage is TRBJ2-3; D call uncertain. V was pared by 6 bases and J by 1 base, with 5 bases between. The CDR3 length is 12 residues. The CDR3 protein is CASRKRTDTQYF. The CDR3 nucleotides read TGTGCCAGCAGGAAGCGCACAGATACGCAGTATTTT.

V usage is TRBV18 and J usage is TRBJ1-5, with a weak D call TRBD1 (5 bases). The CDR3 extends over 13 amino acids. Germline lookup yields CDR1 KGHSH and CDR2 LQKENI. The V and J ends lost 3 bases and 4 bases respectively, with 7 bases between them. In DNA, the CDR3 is TGTGCCAGCTCACCCCAGGGAAATCAGCCCCAGCATTTT. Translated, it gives CASSPQGNQPQHF.

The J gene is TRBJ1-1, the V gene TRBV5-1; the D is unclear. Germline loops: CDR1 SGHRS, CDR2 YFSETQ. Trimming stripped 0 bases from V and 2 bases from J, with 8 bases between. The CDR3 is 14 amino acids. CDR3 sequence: CASSLAYSNTEAFF. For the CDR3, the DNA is TGCGCCAGCAGCTTGGCATACAGCAACACTGAAGCTTTCTTT. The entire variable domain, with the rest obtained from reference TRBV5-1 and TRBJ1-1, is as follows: KAGVTQTPRYLIKTRGQQVTLSCSPISGHRSVSWYQQTPGQGLQFLFEYFSETQRNKGNFPGRFSGRQFSNSRSEMNVSTLELGDSALYLCASSLAYSNTEAFFGQGTRLTVV.

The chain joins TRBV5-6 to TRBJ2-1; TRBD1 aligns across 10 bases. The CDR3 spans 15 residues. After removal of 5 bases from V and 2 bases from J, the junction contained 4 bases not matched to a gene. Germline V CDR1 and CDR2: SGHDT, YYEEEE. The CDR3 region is CASRRTGGTYNEQFF. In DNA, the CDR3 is TGTGCCAGCAGAAGGACAGGGGGGACCTACAATGAGCAGTTCTTC.

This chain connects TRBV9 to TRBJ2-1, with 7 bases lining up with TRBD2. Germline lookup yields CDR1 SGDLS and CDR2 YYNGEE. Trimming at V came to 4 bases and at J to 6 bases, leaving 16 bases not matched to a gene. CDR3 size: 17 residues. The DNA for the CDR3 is TGTGCCAGCAGCACATCCACCCGACTAGCCACCGGCAATGAGCAGTTCTTC. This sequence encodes CASSTSTRLATGNEQFF.

The CDR3 DNA is TGTGCCAGCCCCAGTCCGCCCCCAGGGCATGGCTACACCTTC. Translation: CASPSPPPGHGYTF. This chain uses TRBV11-2 with TRBJ1-2; TRBD1 is a possible D gene (5 bases). V lost 8 bases, J lost 6 bases, and 19 bases lay in between. The germline gives CDR1 SGHAT, CDR2 FQNNGV. This CDR3 spans 14 amino acids.

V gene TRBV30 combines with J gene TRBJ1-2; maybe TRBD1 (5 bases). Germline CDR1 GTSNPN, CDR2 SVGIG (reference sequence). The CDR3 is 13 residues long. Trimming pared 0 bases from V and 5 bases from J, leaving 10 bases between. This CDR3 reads CAWSVQAGYGYTF. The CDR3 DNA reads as TGTGCCTGGAGTGTACAGGCAGGTTATGGCTACACCTTC.

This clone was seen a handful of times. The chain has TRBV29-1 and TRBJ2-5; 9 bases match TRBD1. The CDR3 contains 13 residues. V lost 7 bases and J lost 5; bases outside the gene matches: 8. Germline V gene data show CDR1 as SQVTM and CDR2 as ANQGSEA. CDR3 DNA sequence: TGCAGCGGCAACAGGGGGCTGGGGGAGACCCAGTACTTC. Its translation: CSGNRGLGETQYF.

In DNA, the CDR3 is TGTGCCAGTAGTATTGAGGGAGGAACTGAAGCTTTCTTT. Protein: CASSIEGGTEAFF. V is TRBV19 and J is TRBJ1-1; D not resolved. V lost 3 bases and J lost 5, with 10 bases in between. The CDR3 length is 13 residues. Germline CDR1 LNHDA, CDR2 SQIVND (reference sequence). Variable domain in full (rest from reference TRBV19 and TRBJ1-1): DGGITQSPKYLFRKEGQNVTLSCEQNLNHDAMYWYRQDPGQGLRLIYYSQIVNDFQKGDIAEGYSVSREKKESFPLTVTSAQKNPTAFYLCASSIEGGTEAFFGQGTRLTVV.

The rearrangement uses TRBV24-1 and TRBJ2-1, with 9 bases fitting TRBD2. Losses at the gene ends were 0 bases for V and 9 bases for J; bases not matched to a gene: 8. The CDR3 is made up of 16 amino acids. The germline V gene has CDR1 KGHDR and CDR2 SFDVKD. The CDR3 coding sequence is TGTGCCACCAGTGATTTGTCTAGCGGGATTTATGGTGAGCAGTTCTTC. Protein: CATSDLSSGIYGEQFF.

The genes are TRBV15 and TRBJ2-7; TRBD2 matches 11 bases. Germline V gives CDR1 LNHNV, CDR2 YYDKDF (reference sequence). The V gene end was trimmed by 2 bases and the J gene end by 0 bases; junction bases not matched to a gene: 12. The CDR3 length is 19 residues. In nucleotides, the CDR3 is TGTGCCACCAGCAGAACTTTAGGACTAGCGGGCCTTAGCTCCTACGAGCAGTACTTC. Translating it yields CATSRTLGLAGLSSYEQYF.

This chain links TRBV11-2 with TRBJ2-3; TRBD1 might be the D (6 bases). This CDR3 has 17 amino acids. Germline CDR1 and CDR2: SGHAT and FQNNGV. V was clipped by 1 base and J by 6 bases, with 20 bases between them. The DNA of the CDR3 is TGTGCCAGCAGCTTAGGGGGGCTAGCAGAAGTGGGGGATACGCAGTATTTT. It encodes CASSLGGLAEVGDTQYF.